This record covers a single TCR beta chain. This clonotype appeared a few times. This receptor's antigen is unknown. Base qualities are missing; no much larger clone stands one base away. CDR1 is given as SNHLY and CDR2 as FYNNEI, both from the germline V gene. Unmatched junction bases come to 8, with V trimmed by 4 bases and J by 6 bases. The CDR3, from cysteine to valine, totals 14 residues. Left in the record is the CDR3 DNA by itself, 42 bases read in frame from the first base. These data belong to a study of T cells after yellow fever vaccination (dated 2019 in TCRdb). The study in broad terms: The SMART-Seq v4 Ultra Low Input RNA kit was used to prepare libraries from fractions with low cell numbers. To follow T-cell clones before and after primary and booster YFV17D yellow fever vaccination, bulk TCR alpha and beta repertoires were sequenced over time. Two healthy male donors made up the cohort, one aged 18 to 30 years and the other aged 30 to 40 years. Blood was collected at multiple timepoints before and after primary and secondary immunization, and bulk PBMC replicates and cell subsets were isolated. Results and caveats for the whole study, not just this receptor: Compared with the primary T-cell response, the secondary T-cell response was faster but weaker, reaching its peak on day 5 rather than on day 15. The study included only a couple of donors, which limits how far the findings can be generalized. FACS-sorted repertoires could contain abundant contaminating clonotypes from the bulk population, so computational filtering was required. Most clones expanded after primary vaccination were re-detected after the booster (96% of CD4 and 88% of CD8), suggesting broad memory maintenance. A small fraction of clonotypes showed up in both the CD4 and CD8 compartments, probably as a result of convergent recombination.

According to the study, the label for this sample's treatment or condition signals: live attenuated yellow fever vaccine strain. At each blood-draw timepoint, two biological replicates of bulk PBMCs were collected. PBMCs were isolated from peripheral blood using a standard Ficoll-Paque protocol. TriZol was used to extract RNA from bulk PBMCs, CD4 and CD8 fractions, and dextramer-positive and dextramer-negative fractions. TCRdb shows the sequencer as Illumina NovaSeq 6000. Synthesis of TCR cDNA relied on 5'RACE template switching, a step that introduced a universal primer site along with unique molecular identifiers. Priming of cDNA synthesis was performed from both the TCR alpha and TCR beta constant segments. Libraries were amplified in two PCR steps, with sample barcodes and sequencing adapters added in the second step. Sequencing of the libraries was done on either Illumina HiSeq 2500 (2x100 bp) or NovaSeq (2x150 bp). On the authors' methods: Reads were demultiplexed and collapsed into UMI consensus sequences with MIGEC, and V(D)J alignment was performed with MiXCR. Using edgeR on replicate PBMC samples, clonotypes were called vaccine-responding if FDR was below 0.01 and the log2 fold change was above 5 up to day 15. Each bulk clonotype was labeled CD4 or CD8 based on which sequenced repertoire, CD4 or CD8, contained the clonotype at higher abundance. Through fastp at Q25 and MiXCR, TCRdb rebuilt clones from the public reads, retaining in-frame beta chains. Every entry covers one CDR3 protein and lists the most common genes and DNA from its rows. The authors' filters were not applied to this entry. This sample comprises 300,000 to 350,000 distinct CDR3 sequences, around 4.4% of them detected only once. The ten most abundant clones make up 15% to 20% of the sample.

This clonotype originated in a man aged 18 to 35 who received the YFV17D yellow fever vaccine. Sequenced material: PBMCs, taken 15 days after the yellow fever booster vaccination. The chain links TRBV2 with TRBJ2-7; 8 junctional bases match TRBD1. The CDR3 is CASSAQGASSEQYV. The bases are TGTGCCAGCAGTGCGCAGGGGGCTTCTTCCGAGCAGTACGTC.